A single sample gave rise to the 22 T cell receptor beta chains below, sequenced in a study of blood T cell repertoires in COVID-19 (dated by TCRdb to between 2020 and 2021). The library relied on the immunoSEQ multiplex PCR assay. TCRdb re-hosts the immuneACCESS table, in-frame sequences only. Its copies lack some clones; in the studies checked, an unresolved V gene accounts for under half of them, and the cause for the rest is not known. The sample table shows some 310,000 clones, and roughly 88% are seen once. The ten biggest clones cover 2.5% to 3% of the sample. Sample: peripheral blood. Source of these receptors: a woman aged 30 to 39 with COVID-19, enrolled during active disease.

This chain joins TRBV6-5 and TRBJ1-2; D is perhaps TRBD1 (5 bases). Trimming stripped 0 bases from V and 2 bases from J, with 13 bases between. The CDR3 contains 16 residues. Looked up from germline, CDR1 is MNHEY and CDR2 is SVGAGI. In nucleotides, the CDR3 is TGTGCCAGCAGTTACTCGAAGCAGGGTGGCAACTATGGCTACACCTTC. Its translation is CASSYSKQGGNYGYTF.

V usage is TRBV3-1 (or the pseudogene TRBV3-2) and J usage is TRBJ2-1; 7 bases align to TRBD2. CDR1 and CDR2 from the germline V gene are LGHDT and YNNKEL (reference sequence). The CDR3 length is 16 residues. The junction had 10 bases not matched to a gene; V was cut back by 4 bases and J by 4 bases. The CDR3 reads CASSPLPAGLYNEQFF. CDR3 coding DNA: TGTGCCAGCAGCCCACTTCCAGCGGGACTATACAATGAGCAGTTCTTC.

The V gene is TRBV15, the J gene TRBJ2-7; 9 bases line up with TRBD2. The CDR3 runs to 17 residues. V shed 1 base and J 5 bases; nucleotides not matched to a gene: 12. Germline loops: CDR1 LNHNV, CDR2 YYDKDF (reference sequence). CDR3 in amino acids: CATSRGGTGTSSDEQYF. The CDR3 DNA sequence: TGTGCCACCAGCAGAGGCGGCACCGGGACTAGCAGCGACGAGCAGTACTTC. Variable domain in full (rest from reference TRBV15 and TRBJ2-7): DAMVIQNPRYQVTQFGKPVTLSCSQTLNHNVMYWYQQKSSQAPKLLFHYYDKDFNNEADTPDNFQSRRPNTSFCFLDIRSPGLGDTAMYLCATSRGGTGTSSDEQYFGPGTRLTVT.

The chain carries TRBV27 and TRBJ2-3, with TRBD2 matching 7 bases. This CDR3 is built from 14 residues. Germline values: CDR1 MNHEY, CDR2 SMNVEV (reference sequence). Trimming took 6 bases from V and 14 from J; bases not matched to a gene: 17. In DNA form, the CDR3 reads TGTGCCAGCAGAAGATTCGAGCGGGACTACCCTGCGTATTTT. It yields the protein CASRRFERDYPAYF.

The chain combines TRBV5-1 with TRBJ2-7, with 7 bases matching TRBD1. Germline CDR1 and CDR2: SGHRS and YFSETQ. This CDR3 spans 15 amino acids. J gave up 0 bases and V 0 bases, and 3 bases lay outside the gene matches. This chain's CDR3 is CASSLVGQSSYEQYF. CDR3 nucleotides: TGCGCCAGCAGCTTGGTGGGACAGTCCTCCTACGAGCAGTACTTC.

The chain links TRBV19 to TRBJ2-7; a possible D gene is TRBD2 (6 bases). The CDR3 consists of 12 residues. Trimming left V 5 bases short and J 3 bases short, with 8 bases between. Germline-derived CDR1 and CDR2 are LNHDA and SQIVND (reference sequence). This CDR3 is CASSPDYYEQYF. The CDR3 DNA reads TGTGCCAGTAGTCCGGACTACTACGAGCAGTACTTC.

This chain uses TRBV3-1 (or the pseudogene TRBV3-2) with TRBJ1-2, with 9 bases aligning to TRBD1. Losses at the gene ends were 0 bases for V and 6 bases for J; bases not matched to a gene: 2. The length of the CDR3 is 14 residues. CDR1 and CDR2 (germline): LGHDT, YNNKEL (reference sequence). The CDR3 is CASSQDGQGNGYTF. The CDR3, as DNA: TGTGCCAGCAGCCAAGATGGACAGGGGAATGGCTACACCTTC.

The CDR3 DNA sequence: TGTGCCAGCAGCCAAGGGGAACGGAGGACAGAGACCCAGTACTTC. Residues: CASSQGERRTETQYF. This rearrangement joins TRBV16 to TRBJ2-5, with D possibly being TRBD2 (5 bases). Per the germline V gene, CDR1 is KGHSY and CDR2 is FQNENV. The CDR3 spans 15 residues. Trimming took off 2 bases at V and 4 bases at J, with 14 bases between the two ends.

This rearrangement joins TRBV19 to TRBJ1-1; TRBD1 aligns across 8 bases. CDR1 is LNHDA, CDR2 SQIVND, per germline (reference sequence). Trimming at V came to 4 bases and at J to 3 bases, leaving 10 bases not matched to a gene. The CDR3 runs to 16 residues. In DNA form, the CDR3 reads TGTGCCAGTAGTACTCCGACAGGGGAGAAAGACACTGAAGCTTTCTTT. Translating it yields CASSTPTGEKDTEAFF.

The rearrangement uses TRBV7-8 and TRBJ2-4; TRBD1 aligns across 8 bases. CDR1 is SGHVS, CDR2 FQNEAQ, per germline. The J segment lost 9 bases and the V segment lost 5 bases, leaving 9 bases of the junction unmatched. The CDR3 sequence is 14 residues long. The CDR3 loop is CASSQNRGVSIQYF. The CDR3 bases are TGTGCCAGCAGCCAAAACAGGGGGGTCAGCATTCAGTACTTC.

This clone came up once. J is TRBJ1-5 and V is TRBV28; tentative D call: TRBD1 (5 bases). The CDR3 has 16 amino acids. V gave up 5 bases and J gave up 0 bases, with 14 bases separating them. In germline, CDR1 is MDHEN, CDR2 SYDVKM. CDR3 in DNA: TGTGCCAGCAGTCTCCGGCAGGGCTATAGCAATCAGCCCCAGCATTTT. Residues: CASSLRQGYSNQPQHF.

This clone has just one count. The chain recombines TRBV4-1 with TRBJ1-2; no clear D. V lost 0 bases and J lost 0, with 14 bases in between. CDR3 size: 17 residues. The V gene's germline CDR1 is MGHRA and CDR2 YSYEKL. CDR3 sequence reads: CASSQESSGASNYGYTF. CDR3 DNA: TGCGCCAGCAGCCAAGAGTCCTCGGGAGCCTCTAACTATGGCTACACCTTC.

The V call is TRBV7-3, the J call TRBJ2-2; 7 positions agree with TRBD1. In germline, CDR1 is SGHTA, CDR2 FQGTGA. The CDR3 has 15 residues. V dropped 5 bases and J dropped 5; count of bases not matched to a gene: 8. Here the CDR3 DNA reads TGTGCCAGCAGCAGGTCTCCAGGGGGAACCGGGGAGCTGTTTTTT. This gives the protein CASSRSPGGTGELFF.

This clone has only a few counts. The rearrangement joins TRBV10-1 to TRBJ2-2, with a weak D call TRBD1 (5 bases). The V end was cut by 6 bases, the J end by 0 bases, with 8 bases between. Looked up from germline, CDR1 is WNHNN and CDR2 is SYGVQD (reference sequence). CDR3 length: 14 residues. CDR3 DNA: TGCGCCAGCAGACTGACAGCGAACACCGGGGAGCTGTTTTTT. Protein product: CASRLTANTGELFF.

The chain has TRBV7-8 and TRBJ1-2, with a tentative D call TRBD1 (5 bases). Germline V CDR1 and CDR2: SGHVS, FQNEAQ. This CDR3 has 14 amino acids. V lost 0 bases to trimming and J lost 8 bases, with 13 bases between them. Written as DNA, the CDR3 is TGTGCCAGCAGCTTAGCGCATTCCGGGGGGGGCTACACCTTC. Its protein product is CASSLAHSGGGYTF.

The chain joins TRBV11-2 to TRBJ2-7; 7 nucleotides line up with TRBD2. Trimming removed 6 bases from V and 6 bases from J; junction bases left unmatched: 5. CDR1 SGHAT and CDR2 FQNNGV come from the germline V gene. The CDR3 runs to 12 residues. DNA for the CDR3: TGTGCCAGCAGGGACGGGACTATCGAGCAGTACTTC. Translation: CASRDGTIEQYF.

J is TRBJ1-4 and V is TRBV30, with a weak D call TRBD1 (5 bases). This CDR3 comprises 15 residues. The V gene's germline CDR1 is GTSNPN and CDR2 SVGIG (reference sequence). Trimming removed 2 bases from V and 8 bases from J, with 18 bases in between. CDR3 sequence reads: CAWSSGRGIKEKLFF. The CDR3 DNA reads TGTGCCTGGAGTTCCGGCCGGGGGATTAAGGAAAAACTGTTTTTT.

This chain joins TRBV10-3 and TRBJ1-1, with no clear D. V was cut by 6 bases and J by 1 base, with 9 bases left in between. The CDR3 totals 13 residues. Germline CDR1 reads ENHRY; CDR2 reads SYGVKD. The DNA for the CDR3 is TGTGCCATCAGGACTACGGGGAACACTGAAGCTTTCTTT. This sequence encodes CAIRTTGNTEAFF.

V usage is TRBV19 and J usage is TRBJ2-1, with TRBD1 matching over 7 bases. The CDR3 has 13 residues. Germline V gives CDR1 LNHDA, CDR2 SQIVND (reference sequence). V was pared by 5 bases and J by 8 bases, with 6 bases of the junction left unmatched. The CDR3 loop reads CASSPDREYEQFF. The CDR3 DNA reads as TGTGCCAGTAGTCCTGACAGGGAATATGAGCAGTTCTTC.

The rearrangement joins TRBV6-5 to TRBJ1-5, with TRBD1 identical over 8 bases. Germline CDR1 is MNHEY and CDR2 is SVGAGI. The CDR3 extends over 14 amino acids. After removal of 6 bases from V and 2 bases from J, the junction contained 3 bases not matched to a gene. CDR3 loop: CASSRGRGNQPQHF. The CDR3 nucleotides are TGTGCCAGCAGCAGGGGGCGGGGCAATCAGCCCCAGCATTTT.

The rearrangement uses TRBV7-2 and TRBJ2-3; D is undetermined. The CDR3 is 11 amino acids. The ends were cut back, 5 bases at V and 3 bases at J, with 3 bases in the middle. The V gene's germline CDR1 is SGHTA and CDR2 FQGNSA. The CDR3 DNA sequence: TGTGCCAGCAGCCTTACAGATACGCAGTATTTT. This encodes CASSLTDTQYF.

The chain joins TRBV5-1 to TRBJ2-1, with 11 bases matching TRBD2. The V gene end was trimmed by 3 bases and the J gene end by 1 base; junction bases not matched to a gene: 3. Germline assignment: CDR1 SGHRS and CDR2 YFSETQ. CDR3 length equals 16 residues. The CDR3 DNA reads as TGCGCCAGCAGCTCGTTAGCGGGAGGGTCCTACAATGAGCAGTTCTTC. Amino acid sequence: CASSSLAGGSYNEQFF.